The present TCR beta chain was sequenced within a study of blood T cells in healthy people across ages (dated by TCRdb to 2014 to 2015). Notes on the research overall: In model experiments, template switching captured roughly one uniquely barcoded TCR beta cDNA molecule for every two T cells. To avoid experimental bias, donors of different ages were randomly spread across the sequencing lanes. Donors were grouped into four age groups: young (average 16 years), middle-aged (39), aged (roughly 67) and long-lived (approximately 75). The study analyzed two additional independent replicas of 1 million unique cDNA reads from the same blood draw for two donors, one aged 18 to 30 and one aged 80 or older. Using deep sequencing normalized with unique cDNA molecular identifiers, the study measured how TCR beta repertoire diversity changes with age. Study-wide conclusions, independent of this receptor: A strong correlation was found between observed TCR beta diversity and the percentage of naive T cells measured by flow cytometry. Because donor CMV infection status was unknown, age-related changes in expanded clonotypes were potentially confounded. Total diversity estimates from one million sequenced T cells were considered lower bounds and underestimates. Compared with the aged group, the long-lived group had more naive CD4+ T cells, fewer expanded clones and increased TCR diversity, suggesting age selection. As age increased, observed TCR beta diversity per million T cells dropped in a roughly linear way, and a significant reduction was already evident by age about 40. Bulk unsorted PBMC profiling prevented conclusive comparison of naive and antigen-experienced compartments.

The CDR3 measures 17 amino acids from cysteine to phenylalanine. Left in the record is the CDR3 DNA by itself, 51 bases read in frame from the first base. Reading the germline V gene (reference sequence) gives CDR1 SSHAT and CDR2 FNYEAQ. Donors were 35 to 40 systemically healthy Caucasian individuals from Russia aged roughly 6 to 90 years. Each donor gave approximately 10 milliliters of peripheral blood, collected into EDTA-treated Vacutainer tubes. Ficoll-Paque density-gradient centrifugation was used to isolate PBMCs, with at least 7 million per sample. Trizol reagent was used to extract total RNA from the PBMCs, yielding at least 6 micrograms per sample. The percentages of naive CD45RAhigh/CD27high T cells were determined by flow cytometry on a PBMC aliquot from every donor. Library preparation was by 5' RACE. A second about 7 to 11 cycle PCR used a sample-barcoded 5' primer and a J-beta primer mix. Each TCR beta cDNA molecule received a unique molecular identifier from a template-switch 5' adaptor carrying 12 random nucleotides. At least 3 million CDR3-containing paired-end reads were obtained from each sample. First-strand cDNA synthesis was performed from all RNA using the Mint cDNA synthesis kit, with priming by a TRBC-specific oligonucleotide. Following uracil-DNA glycosylase treatment, a first 18-cycle PCR with universal primers M1SS and BC2_uni_R was performed on all cDNA. The authors processed their data as follows. Normalization of each sample was performed by random selection of 1 million high-quality reads, each carrying a distinct molecular identifier. Reads with shared molecular identifiers were discarded instead of being binned into consensus sequences. MiTCR, with a Q25 quality threshold and the strictest error-elimination algorithm, was used for CDR3 identification, clonotype clustering and error correction. A nonparametric unseen species model using Euler transformation provided a lower-bound estimate of total TCR beta diversity. TCRdb cleaned the public reads at Q25 with fastp, built clones with MiXCR and kept in-frame beta chains. Entries are consolidated by CDR3 protein sequence, retaining the most common genes and DNA. The authors' filters were not applied to this entry. Recorded for this sample are some 1.8 million distinct CDR3 sequences; about two fifths of them occurred a single time. The ten largest clones take up 20% to 25% of the sample.

A note on this clonotype: This clone's antigen is unknown. The junction differs from germline at one of its ends, possibly a read error.

The chain couples TRBV7-7 to TRBJ2-5; 9 bases in the middle match TRBD2. The assigned J gene may be wrong: the sequence end matches TRBJ2-7 better. The source of this sequence is a human donor in good health. Sequenced sample: blood. For the CDR3, the sequence is CASSPGVGREGGYEQYF. The nucleotide sequence is given as TGTGCTAGCAGCCCTGGTGTAGGGCGGGAGGGTGGCTACGAGCAGTACTTC.